One TCR beta chain is described in this entry. As yet, its antigen is unknown. The data stem from a study of shared clonotypes between healthy human individuals. Study background: There were three CD4 naive, three CD4 memory, two CD8 naive and one CD8 memory plates per donor.

The V end was cut by 5 bases, the J end by 10 bases, with 15 bases between. Germline CDR1 is SGHAT and CDR2 is FQNNGV. CDR3 size: 14 residues. Study-wide points: Naive subsets generally exceeded memory subsets in estimated richness.

Using immunoSEQ multiplex PCR, the repertoire was profiled, and TCRdb retains in-frame clones only, with some absent. The sample yields millions of clones, 85% to 95% seen once. This sequence was found in a man between 18 and 29 years old in good health. The chain combines TRBV11-2 with TRBJ1-6; TRBD1 is a possible D gene (5 bases). Sequenced sample: naive CD4+ T cells sorted from blood. Subset: CD45RA+ positively selected. CDR3 sequence (DNA): TGTGCCAGCAGCCGGAGGGGTCTGGGATCACCCCTCCACTTT. It encodes CASSRRGLGSPLHF.